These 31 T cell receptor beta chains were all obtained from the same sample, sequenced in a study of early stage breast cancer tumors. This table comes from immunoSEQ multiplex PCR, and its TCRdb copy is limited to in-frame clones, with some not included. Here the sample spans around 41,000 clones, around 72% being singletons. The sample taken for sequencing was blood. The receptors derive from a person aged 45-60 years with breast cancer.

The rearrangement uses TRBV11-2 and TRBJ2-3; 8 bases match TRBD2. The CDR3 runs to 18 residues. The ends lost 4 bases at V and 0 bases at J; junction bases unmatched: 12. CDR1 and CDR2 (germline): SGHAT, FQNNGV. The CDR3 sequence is CASSWVAGGFTSTDTQYF. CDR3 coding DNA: TGTGCCAGCAGCTGGGTTGCGGGGGGCTTTACTAGCACAGATACGCAGTATTTT.

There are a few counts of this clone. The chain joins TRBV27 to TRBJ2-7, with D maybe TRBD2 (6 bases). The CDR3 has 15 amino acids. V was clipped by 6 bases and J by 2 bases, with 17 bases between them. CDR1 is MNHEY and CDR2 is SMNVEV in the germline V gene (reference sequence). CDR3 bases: TGTGCCAGCAGCCCCGCGGGGCAGGGCACCTACGAGCAGTACTTC. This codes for CASSPAGQGTYEQYF.

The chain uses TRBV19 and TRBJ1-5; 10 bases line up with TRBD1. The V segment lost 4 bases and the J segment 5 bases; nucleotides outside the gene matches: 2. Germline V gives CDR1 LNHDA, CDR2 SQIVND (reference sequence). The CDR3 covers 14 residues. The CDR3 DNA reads TGTGCCAGTAGTACGACAGGGGGCGATCAGCCCCAGCATTTT. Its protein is CASSTTGGDQPQHF.

Here the CDR3 DNA reads TGTGCCAGCAGCACCGTACAGGGGGCCTACGAGCAGTACTTC. Residues: CASSTVQGAYEQYF. The chain employs TRBV5-6 and TRBJ2-7; the match to TRBD1 covers 8 bases. Germline V gene data show CDR1 as SGHDT and CDR2 as YYEEEE. The CDR3 contains 14 residues. J lost 2 bases, V lost 4 bases, and 5 bases had no gene match.

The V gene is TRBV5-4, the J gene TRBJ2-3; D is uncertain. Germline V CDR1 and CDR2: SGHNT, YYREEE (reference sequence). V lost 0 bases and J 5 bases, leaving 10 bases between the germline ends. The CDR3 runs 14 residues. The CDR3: CASSLERQRDTQYF. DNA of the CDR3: TGTGCCAGCAGCTTGGAAAGGCAGCGAGATACGCAGTATTTT. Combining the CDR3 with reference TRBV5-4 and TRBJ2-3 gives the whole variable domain ETGVTQSPTHLIKTRGQQVTLRCSSQSGHNTVSWYQQALGQGPQFIFQYYREEENGRGNFPPRFSGLQFPNYSSELNVNALELDDSALYLCASSLERQRDTQYFGPGTRLTVL.

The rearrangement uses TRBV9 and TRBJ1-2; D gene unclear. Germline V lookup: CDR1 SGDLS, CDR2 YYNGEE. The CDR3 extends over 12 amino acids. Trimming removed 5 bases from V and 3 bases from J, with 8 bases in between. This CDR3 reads CASRAFDYGYTF. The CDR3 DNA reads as TGTGCCAGCAGGGCTTTTGACTATGGCTACACCTTC.

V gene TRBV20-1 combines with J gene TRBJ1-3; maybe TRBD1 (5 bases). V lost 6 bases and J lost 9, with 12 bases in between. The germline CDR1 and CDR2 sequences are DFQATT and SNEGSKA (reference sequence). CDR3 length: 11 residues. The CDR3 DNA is TGCAGTGCACCAAGGGGTGCCACCATATATTTT. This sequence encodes CSAPRGATIYF.

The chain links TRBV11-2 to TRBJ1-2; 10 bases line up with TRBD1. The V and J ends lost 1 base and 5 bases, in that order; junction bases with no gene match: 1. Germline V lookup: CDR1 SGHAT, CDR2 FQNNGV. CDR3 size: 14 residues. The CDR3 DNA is TGTGCCAGCAGCTTAGGGACAGGGGGGTATGGCTACACCTTC. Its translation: CASSLGTGGYGYTF.

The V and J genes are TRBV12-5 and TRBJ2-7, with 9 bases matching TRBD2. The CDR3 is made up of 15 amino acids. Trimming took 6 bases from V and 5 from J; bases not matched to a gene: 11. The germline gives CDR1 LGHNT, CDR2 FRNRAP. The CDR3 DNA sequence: TGTGCTAGTGGAAGAGGAGCGGGAGGTAGGAACGAGCAGTACTTC. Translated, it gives CASGRGAGGRNEQYF.

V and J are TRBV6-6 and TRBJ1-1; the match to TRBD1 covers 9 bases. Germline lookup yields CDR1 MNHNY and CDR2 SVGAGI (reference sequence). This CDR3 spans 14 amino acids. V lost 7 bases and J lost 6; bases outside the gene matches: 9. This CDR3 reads CASILTGGVSEAFF. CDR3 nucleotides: TGTGCCAGCATTCTAACAGGGGGCGTGTCTGAAGCTTTCTTT.

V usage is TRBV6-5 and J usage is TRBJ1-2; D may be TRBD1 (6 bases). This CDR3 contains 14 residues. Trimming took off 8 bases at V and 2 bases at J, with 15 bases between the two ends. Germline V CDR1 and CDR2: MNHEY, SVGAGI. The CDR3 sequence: CASSQRQENYGYTF. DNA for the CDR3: TGTGCCAGCTCACAAAGACAGGAGAACTATGGCTACACCTTC.

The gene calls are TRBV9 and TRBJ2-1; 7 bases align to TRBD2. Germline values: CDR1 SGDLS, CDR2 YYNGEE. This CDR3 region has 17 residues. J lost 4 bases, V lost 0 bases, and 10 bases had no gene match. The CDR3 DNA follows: TGTGCCAGCAGCGTAGAATTTGGGGGGGTAAAATACAATGAGCAGTTCTTC. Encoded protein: CASSVEFGGVKYNEQFF.

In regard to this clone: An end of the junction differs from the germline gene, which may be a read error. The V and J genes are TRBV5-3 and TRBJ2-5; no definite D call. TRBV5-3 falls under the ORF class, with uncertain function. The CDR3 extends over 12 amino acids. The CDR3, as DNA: TGTGCCAGCAGCTTGTATTCCGAGACCCAGTACTTC. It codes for CASSLYSETQYF.

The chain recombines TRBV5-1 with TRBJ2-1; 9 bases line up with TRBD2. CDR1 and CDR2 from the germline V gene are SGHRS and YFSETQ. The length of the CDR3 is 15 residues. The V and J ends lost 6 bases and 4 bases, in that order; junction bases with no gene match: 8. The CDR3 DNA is TGCGCCAGCACCCTACAGAGCGGGGGGTACAATGAGCAGTTCTTC. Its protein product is CASTLQSGGYNEQFF.

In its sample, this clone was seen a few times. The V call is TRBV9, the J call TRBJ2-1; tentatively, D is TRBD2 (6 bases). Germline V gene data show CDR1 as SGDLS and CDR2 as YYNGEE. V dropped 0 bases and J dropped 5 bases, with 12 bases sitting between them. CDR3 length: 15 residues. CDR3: CASSVEAGLNNEQFF. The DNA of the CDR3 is TGTGCCAGCAGCGTAGAGGCGGGGCTGAACAATGAGCAGTTCTTC. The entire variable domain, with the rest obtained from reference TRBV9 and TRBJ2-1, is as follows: DSGVTQTPKHLITATGQRVTLRCSPRSGDLSVYWYQQSLDQGLQFLIQYYNGEERAKGNILERFSAQQFPDLHSELNLSSLELGDSALYFCASSVEAGLNNEQFFGPGTRLTVL.

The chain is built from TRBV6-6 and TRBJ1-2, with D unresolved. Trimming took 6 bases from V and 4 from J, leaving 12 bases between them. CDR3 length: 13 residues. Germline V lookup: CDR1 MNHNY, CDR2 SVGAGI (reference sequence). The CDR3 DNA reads TGTGCCAGCAGACTTGACACCTCCTATGGCTACACCTTC. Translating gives CASRLDTSYGYTF.

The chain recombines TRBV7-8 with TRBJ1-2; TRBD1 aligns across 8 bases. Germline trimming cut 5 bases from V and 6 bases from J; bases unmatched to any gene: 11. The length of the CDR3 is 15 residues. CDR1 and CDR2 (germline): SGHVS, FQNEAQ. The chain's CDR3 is CASSPSATGDNGYTF. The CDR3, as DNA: TGTGCCAGCAGCCCGAGTGCGACAGGGGACAATGGCTACACCTTC.

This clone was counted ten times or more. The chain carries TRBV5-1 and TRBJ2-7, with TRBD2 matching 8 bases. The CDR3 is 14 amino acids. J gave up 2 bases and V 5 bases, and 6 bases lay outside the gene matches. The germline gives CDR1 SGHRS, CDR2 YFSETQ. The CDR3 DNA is TGCGCCAGCAGGCTACTAGCGGAGACCTACGAGCAGTACTTC. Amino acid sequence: CASRLLAETYEQYF.

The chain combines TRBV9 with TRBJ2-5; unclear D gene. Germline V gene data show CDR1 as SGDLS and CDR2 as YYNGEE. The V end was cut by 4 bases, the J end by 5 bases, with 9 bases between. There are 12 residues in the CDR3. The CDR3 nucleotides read TGTGCCAGCAGCCCCCCGGGTGAGACCCAGTACTTC. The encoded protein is CASSPPGETQYF.

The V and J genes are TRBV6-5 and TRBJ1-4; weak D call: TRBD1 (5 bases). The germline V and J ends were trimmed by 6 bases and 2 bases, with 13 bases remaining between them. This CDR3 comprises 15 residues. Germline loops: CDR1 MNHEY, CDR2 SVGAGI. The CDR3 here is CASSPQGLTNEKLFF. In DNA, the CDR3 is TGTGCCAGCAGCCCCCAGGGCCTCACTAATGAAAAACTGTTTTTT.

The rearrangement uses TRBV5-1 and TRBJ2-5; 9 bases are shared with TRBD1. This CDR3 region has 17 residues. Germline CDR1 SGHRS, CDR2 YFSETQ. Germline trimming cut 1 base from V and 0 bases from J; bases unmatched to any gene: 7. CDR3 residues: CASSLSPGQGYQETQYF. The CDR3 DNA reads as TGCGCCAGCAGCTTGAGTCCCGGACAGGGGTACCAAGAGACCCAGTACTTC. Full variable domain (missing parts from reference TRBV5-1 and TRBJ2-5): KAGVTQTPRYLIKTRGQQVTLSCSPISGHRSVSWYQQTPGQGLQFLFEYFSETQRNKGNFPGRFSGRQFSNSRSEMNVSTLELGDSALYLCASSLSPGQGYQETQYFGPGTRLLVL.

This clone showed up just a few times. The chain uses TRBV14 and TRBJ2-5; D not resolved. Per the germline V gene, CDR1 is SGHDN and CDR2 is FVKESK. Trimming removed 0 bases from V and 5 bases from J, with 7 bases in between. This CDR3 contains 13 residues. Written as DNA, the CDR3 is TGTGCCAGCAGCCAAGAACGGCGGGAGACCCAGTACTTC. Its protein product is CASSQERRETQYF.

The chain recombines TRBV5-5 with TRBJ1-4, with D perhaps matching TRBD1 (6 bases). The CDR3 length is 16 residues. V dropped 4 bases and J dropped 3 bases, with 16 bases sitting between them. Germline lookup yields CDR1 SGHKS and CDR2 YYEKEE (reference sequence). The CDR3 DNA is TGTGCCAGCAGCCAGATGAGACAGGCCCCTAATGAAAAACTGTTTTTT. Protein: CASSQMRQAPNEKLFF. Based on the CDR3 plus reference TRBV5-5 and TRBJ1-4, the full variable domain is DAGVTQSPTHLIKTRGQQVTLRCSPISGHKSVSWYQQVLGQGPQFIFQYYEKEERGRGNFPDRFSARQFPNYSSELNVNALLLGDSALYLCASSQMRQAPNEKLFFGSGTQLSVL.

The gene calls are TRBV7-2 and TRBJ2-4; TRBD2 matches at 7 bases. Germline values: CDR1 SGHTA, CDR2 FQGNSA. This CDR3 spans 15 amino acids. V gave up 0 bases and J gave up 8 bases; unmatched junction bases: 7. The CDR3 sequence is CASSLARGGGHIQYF. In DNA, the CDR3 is TGTGCCAGCAGCTTAGCGCGTGGCGGGGGACACATTCAGTACTTC.

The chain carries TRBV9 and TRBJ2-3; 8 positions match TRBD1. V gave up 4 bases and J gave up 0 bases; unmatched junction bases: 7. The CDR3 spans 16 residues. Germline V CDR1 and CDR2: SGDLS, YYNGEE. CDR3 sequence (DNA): TGTGCCAGCAGCCCAAATTCAGGGGGCAGCACAGATACGCAGTATTTT. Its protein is CASSPNSGGSTDTQYF.

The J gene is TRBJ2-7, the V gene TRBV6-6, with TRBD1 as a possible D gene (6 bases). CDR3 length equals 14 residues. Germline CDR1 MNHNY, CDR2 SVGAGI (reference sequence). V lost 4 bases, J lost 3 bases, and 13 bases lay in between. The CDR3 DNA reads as TGTGCCAGCAGTTCACGAGGGGGTGACTACGAGCAGTACGTC. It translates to CASSSRGGDYEQYV.

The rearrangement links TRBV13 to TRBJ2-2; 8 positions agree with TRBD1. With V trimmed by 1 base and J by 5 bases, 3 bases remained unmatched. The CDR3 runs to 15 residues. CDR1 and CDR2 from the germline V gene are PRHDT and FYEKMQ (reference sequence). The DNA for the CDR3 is TGTGCCAGCAGCTTAGTCAGGGGGCGTACCGGGGAGCTGTTTTTT. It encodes CASSLVRGRTGELFF.

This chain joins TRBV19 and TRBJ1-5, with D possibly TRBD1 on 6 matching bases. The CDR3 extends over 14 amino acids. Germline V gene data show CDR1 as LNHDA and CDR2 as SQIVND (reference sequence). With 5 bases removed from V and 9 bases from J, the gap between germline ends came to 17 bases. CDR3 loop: CASSGQGPYWPQHF. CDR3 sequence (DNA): TGTGCCAGTAGTGGTCAGGGGCCCTATTGGCCCCAGCATTTT.

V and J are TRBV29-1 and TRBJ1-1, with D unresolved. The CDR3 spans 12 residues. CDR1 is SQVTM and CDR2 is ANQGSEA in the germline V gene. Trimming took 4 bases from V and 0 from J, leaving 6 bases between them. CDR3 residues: CSVGAMNTEAFF. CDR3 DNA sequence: TGCAGCGTTGGGGCAATGAACACTGAAGCTTTCTTT.

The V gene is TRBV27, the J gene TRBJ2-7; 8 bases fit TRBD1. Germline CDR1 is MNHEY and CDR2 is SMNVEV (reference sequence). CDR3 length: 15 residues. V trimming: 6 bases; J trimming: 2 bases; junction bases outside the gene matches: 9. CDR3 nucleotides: TGTGCCAGCAGCCTTTTAGGGACAGGTCCCTACGAGCAGTACTTC. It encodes CASSLLGTGPYEQYF.

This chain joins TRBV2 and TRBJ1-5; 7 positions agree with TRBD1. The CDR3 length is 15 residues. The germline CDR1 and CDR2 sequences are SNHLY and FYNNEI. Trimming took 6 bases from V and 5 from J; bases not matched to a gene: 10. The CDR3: CASSLNTRGYQPQHF. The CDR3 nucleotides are TGTGCCAGCAGCCTAAACACCAGGGGGTATCAGCCCCAGCATTTT.